This T cell receptor beta chain was identified in a study of cytomegalovirus exposure and HLA in healthy donors. This CDR3 region has 14 residues. The germline V gene has CDR1 LNHDA and CDR2 SQIVND (reference sequence). After removal of 10 bases from V and 1 base from J, the junction contained 10 bases not matched to a gene. The PCR was carried out with 60 Vbeta primers and 13 Jbeta primers. Libraries were prepared by immunoSEQ multiplex PCR; TCRdb keeps only in-frame clonotypes and omits some of them. The sample yields about 210,000 clones, around 78% seen once. The chain is built from TRBV19 and TRBJ2-7, with 7 positions matching TRBD2. The TCR comes from a boy between 5 and 17 years old in good health and CMV-seronegative. The specimen was PBMCs. The CDR3 spells CATRREAWSYEQYF. CDR3 coding DNA: TGTGCCACCCGCCGGGAGGCCTGGTCCTACGAGCAGTACTTC.